A single sample is the source of the 29 T cell receptor beta chains below, sequenced in a study of blood T cell repertoires in COVID-19 (dated by TCRdb to the early 2020s). The library relied on the immunoSEQ multiplex PCR assay. TCRdb stores this immuneACCESS table with in-frame sequences only. Part of the clones is absent; in the studies checked, under half of the shortfall reflects unresolved V genes, and no reason is known for the rest. Across this sample there are roughly 250,000 clones, with around nine tenths seen only once. The ten most abundant clones make up 1.5% to 2% of the sample. Sequencing was carried out using PBMCs or T cells enriched from blood (not recorded which). These receptors all come from a woman younger than 30 who had recovered from COVID-19.

The J gene is TRBJ2-1, the V gene TRBV11-2; 8 bases match TRBD2. J lost 7 bases, V lost 1 base, and 9 bases had no gene match. In germline, CDR1 is SGHAT, CDR2 FQNNGV. This CDR3 has 16 residues. The CDR3 coding sequence is TGTGCCAGCAGCTTAGGGGCGGGGGGCCCGACTAATGAGCAGTTCTTC. Translated, it gives CASSLGAGGPTNEQFF. The full variable domain, completed using reference TRBV11-2 and TRBJ2-1, is EAGVAQSPRYKIIEKRQSVAFWCNPISGHATLYWYQQILGQGPKLLIQFQNNGVVDDSQLPKDRFSAERLKGVDSTLKIQPAKLEDSAVYLCASSLGAGGPTNEQFFGPGTRLTVL.

The chain uses TRBV5-4 and TRBJ2-7; 8 bases match TRBD2. With V trimmed by 4 bases and J by 3 bases, 3 bases remained unmatched. CDR3 length: 13 amino acids. Per the germline V gene, CDR1 is SGHNT and CDR2 is YYREEE (reference sequence). Here the CDR3 reads CASSQTSDYEQYF. As DNA, the CDR3 is TGTGCCAGCAGCCAGACTAGCGACTACGAGCAGTACTTC.

The V and J genes are TRBV7-9 and TRBJ1-2; TRBD1 matches 9 bases. The CDR3 contains 15 residues. V dropped 2 bases and J dropped 4; count of bases not matched to a gene: 5. Per germline, CDR1 SEHNR and CDR2 FQNEAQ (reference sequence). CDR3 in amino acids: CASSLTGGFVYGYTF. The CDR3 DNA is TGTGCCAGCAGCTTAACAGGGGGCTTTGTCTATGGCTACACCTTC.

The V call is TRBV5-6, the J call TRBJ1-2; 9 nucleotides align to TRBD1. V trimming: 2 bases; J trimming: 4 bases; junction bases outside the gene matches: 3. The germline gives CDR1 SGHDT, CDR2 YYEEEE. This CDR3 has 14 residues. The CDR3 nucleotides read TGTGCCAGCAGCTTAGACAGGGGGATCTATGGCTACACCTTC. Translation gives CASSLDRGIYGYTF.

The J gene is TRBJ1-5, the V gene TRBV28, with TRBD1 as a possible D gene (6 bases). From germline, CDR1 is MDHEN and CDR2 SYDVKM. This CDR3 is built from 16 residues. V was pared by 4 bases and J by 0 bases, with 13 bases between. CDR3: CASSSGGAYSNQPQHF. CDR3 DNA: TGTGCCAGCAGTTCTGGGGGCGCGTATAGCAATCAGCCCCAGCATTTT.

V is TRBV4-3 and J is TRBJ2-3, with 13 nucleotides matching TRBD2. The V segment lost 5 bases and the J segment 2 bases; nucleotides outside the gene matches: 7. Germline V CDR1 and CDR2: LGHNA, YSLEER. CDR3 length: 17 amino acids. CDR3 in DNA: TGCGCCAGCAGCGACCAACTAGCGGGGGGGATCACAGATACGCAGTATTTT. Amino acids: CASSDQLAGGITDTQYF.

This chain links TRBV19 with TRBJ2-5; D is possibly TRBD2 (5 bases). The V end lost 8 bases, the J end lost 4 bases, and 5 bases lay between the germline ends. Germline CDR1 LNHDA, CDR2 SQIVND (reference sequence). The CDR3 spans 10 residues. CDR3 DNA: TGTGCCAGTGGGAGAGAGACCCAGTACTTC. Translated, it gives CASGRETQYF.

This chain uses TRBV11-2 with TRBJ1-4; 8 nucleotides agree with TRBD1. CDR3 length: 16 residues. The germline gives CDR1 SGHAT, CDR2 FQNNGV. The ends lost 5 bases at V and 7 bases at J; junction bases unmatched: 12. The CDR3 region is CASSPHRGGMFEKLFF. The CDR3 region has the DNA TGTGCCAGCAGCCCACACAGGGGGGGGATGTTTGAAAAACTGTTTTTT.

V is TRBV7-2 and J is TRBJ1-2, with 8 bases lining up with TRBD1. The CDR3 is 14 residues long. Germline assignment: CDR1 SGHTA and CDR2 FQGNSA. J gave up 4 bases and V 5 bases, and 6 bases lay outside the gene matches. The CDR3, as DNA: TGTGCCAGCAGCACCGGGACAGGAGTCTATGGCTACACCTTC. This encodes CASSTGTGVYGYTF.

This clone was counted a few times. As DNA, the CDR3 is TGTGCCAGCAGCTTGGAACAGAATTATGGCTACACCTTC. Amino acids: CASSLEQNYGYTF. The rearrangement links TRBV5-5 to TRBJ1-2, with D hard to call. CDR3 length equals 13 residues. V lost 0 bases and J lost 5, with 8 bases in between. Germline CDR1 is SGHKS and CDR2 is YYEKEE (reference sequence). The full variable domain, in which reference TRBV5-5 and TRBJ1-2 provide the parts outside the CDR3, is DAGVTQSPTHLIKTRGQQVTLRCSPISGHKSVSWYQQVLGQGPQFIFQYYEKEERGRGNFPDRFSARQFPNYSSELNVNALLLGDSALYLCASSLEQNYGYTFGSGTRLTVV.

The chain carries TRBV4-3 and TRBJ1-5; possible D gene TRBD1, 5 bases. Germline-derived CDR1 and CDR2 are LGHNA and YSLEER. The CDR3 is 16 residues long. Trimming removed 1 base at V and 5 bases at J, with 15 bases between. The CDR3 coding sequence is TGCGCCAGCAGCCAAGTCTTGAGCGGGGCCTATCAGCCCCAGCATTTT. It encodes CASSQVLSGAYQPQHF.

The chain uses TRBV23-1 and TRBJ1-1; no clear D gene. TRBV23-1 is an ORF for which the function is uncertain. The CDR3 contains 16 residues. Trimming took 4 bases from V and 1 from J, leaving 16 bases between them. CDR3 coding DNA: TGCGCCAGCAGTCCTTCCTCAAGGACTGGGAACACTGAAGCTTTCTTT. It encodes CASSPSSRTGNTEAFF.

This clone has a single count. The gene calls are TRBV11-1 and TRBJ1-1; 9 bases line up with TRBD1. Germline V lookup: CDR1 SGHAT, CDR2 FQDESV (reference sequence). The CDR3 sequence is 14 residues long. The J segment lost 3 bases and the V segment lost 5 bases, leaving 4 bases of the junction unmatched. The CDR3 DNA sequence: TGTGCCAGCAGCGGACAGGGGACCGACACTGAAGCTTTCTTT. It encodes CASSGQGTDTEAFF.

The rearrangement uses TRBV3-1 (or the pseudogene TRBV3-2) and TRBJ2-5; the match to TRBD1 covers 9 bases. Germline V gives CDR1 LGHDT, CDR2 YNNKEL (reference sequence). With V trimmed by 0 bases and J by 3 bases, 5 bases remained unmatched. The CDR3 has 16 residues. Here the CDR3 DNA reads TGTGCCAGCAGCCAAGATAGTGGGACAGGGAAAGAGACCCAGTACTTC. It translates to CASSQDSGTGKETQYF.

The genes are TRBV28 and TRBJ2-7; 7 positions match TRBD1. Trimming took 11 bases from V and 2 from J; bases not matched to a gene: 12. Germline loops: CDR1 MDHEN, CDR2 SYDVKM. The CDR3 is 14 amino acids. The CDR3 nucleotides are TGTGCCTCCCAGGCACAGGGGCGCCCCTACGAGCAGTACTTC. Protein sequence: CASQAQGRPYEQYF.

The genes are TRBV2 and TRBJ1-5; 7 nucleotides align to TRBD1. Germline V gene lookup returns CDR1 SNHLY and CDR2 FYNNEI. The CDR3 sequence is 15 residues long. The V gene end was trimmed by 4 bases and the J gene end by 4 bases; junction bases not matched to a gene: 7. This CDR3 is CASSVVQGVNQPQHF. The CDR3 coding sequence is TGTGCCAGCAGTGTGGTCCAGGGGGTTAATCAGCCCCAGCATTTT. Full variable domain (missing parts from reference TRBV2 and TRBJ1-5): EPEVTQTPSHQVTQMGQEVILRCVPISNHLYFYWYRQILGQKVEFLVSFYNNEISEKSEIFDDQFSVERPDGSNFTLKIRSTKLEDSAMYFCASSVVQGVNQPQHFGDGTRLSIL.

This clone appeared once. The chain joins TRBV18 to TRBJ2-5, with 9 bases lining up with TRBD2. The CDR3 runs 18 residues. V lost 6 bases, J lost 1 base, and 15 bases stayed unmatched. Looked up from germline, CDR1 is KGHSH and CDR2 is LQKENI. CDR3 nucleotide sequence: TGTGCCAGCTCCCTTTCAGTGACTGGTAGCGGGAGCCAAGAGACCCAGTACTTC. This gives the protein CASSLSVTGSGSQETQYF.

The chain couples TRBV5-4 to TRBJ2-5, with TRBD2 matching 13 bases. Trimming removed 4 bases from V and 5 bases from J; junction bases left unmatched: 11. This CDR3 comprises 17 residues. CDR1 and CDR2 (germline): SGHNT, YYREEE (reference sequence). The CDR3 bases are TGTGCCAGCAGCCGCCCAACTAGCGGGGGGGCCGCGGAGACCCAGTACTTC. This codes for CASSRPTSGGAAETQYF.

The chain employs TRBV19 and TRBJ2-5, with 10 nucleotides matching TRBD1. Trimming cost V 6 bases and J 5 bases; bases outside gene matches: 3. Looked up from germline, CDR1 is LNHDA and CDR2 is SQIVND (reference sequence). The CDR3 loop spans 13 amino acids. CDR3 protein: CASSPTGGETQYF. Written as DNA, the CDR3 is TGTGCCAGTAGCCCGACAGGGGGCGAGACCCAGTACTTC.

The chain links TRBV28 to TRBJ1-3; maybe TRBD1 (5 bases). Germline V gene lookup returns CDR1 MDHEN and CDR2 SYDVKM. V was trimmed by 1 base and J by 2 bases, leaving 12 bases between them. CDR3 length: 16 amino acids. The CDR3 coding sequence is TGTGCCAGCAGTTTATTTGACAGTATCCCTGGAAACACCATATATTTT. Protein product: CASSLFDSIPGNTIYF.

This CDR3 reads CATSAGGGPRDTQYF. The CDR3 DNA sequence: TGTGCCACCAGTGCTGGCGGGGGGCCGAGAGATACGCAGTATTTT. The chain combines TRBV24-1 with TRBJ2-3; TRBD2 aligns across 8 bases. Germline V gives CDR1 KGHDR, CDR2 SFDVKD. Unmatched junction bases numbered 8, after V lost 5 bases and J lost 5 bases. CDR3 length equals 15 residues.

The chain uses TRBV29-1 and TRBJ2-7; possibly TRBD2 for D (6 bases). The CDR3 spans 14 residues. V lost 5 bases to trimming and J lost 2 bases, with 16 bases between them. Germline V gene sequence: CDR1 SQVTM, CDR2 ANQGSEA. For the CDR3, the DNA is TGCAGCGTTCGATCCGGGACTGAGACCTACGAGCAGTACTTC. It is translated as CSVRSGTETYEQYF.

This clone was counted a single time. The chain recombines TRBV7-2 with TRBJ2-7; 9 bases fit TRBD1. The germline V gene has CDR1 SGHTA and CDR2 FQGNSA. V shed 5 bases and J 2 bases; nucleotides not matched to a gene: 7. The CDR3 loop spans 15 amino acids. The CDR3 loop reads CASSLGDRGAYEQYF. DNA of the CDR3: TGTGCCAGCAGCCTAGGAGACAGGGGGGCCTACGAGCAGTACTTC.

V and J are TRBV9 and TRBJ1-2; 9 bases line up with TRBD1. Germline assignment: CDR1 SGDLS and CDR2 YYNGEE. The CDR3 extends over 16 amino acids. V trimming: 3 bases; J trimming: 2 bases; junction bases outside the gene matches: 8. DNA for the CDR3: TGTGCCAGCAGCGGCACAGGGGGCGCGAAGAACTATGGCTACACCTTC. This sequence encodes CASSGTGGAKNYGYTF.

The chain uses TRBV6-5 and TRBJ1-3; no clear D. Trimming cost V 6 bases and J 4 bases, with 16 bases left between them. Germline loops: CDR1 MNHEY, CDR2 SVGAGI. The CDR3 covers 15 residues. CDR3 in DNA: TGTGCCAGCAGCCCCAACCGGGTCACGGGAAACACCATATATTTT. Its translation is CASSPNRVTGNTIYF.

The rearrangement joins TRBV19 to TRBJ1-1; tentatively, D is TRBD1 (6 bases). Germline assignment: CDR1 LNHDA and CDR2 SQIVND (reference sequence). Trimming cost V 4 bases and J 10 bases, with 10 bases left between them. The CDR3 runs 11 residues. CDR3 residues: CASSNRVGAFF. The CDR3 DNA reads as TGTGCCAGTAGTAACAGGGTTGGAGCTTTCTTT.

This clone showed up just once. The chain carries TRBV21-1 and TRBJ1-1. TRBV21-1 is a pseudogene. This CDR3 contains 16 residues. The CDR3 protein is CASSKVRGGAGREAFF. CDR3 sequence (DNA): TGTGCCAGCAGCAAAGTTAGGGGGGGCGCAGGCCGAGAAGCTTTCTTT.

The chain combines TRBV6-1 with TRBJ1-4; D gene ambiguous. CDR1 is MNHNS and CDR2 is SASEGT in the germline V gene. V lost 1 base and J lost 4, with 10 bases in between. The CDR3 is 15 residues long. The DNA of the CDR3 is TGTGCCAGCAGTGAAGTCCCGGACTATAATGAAAAACTGTTTTTT. Translated: CASSEVPDYNEKLFF.

V and J are TRBV7-8 and TRBJ1-2, with D hard to call. This CDR3 is 12 amino acids long. The V gene lost 7 bases and the J gene lost 7 bases, with 13 bases spanning the gap. From germline, CDR1 is SGHVS and CDR2 FQNEAQ. The CDR3 region has the DNA TGTGCCAGCACCATCCCCCCGGGTGGCTACACCTTC. Residues: CASTIPPGGYTF.